The 6 T cell receptor beta chains listed next were all sequenced from one sample in a study of T cell clonality in common variable immunodeficiency. Only in-frame clones appear in the TCRdb table, and some are missing; sequencing was by immunoSEQ multiplex PCR. The sample has fewer than 25,000 clones, none seen only once. What these receptors recognize is not known. Study-wide findings and caveats: Fewer deletions and N-nucleotide insertions were reportedly seen in common variable immunodeficiency TCR beta sequences.

Input material: peripheral blood mononuclear cells. The source of these receptors is a human donor with common variable immunodeficiency.

As for this clone: Read data end 3 residues before the CDR3 end; the end is taken from the germline J gene. The chain employs TRBV19 and TRBJ1-6; 8 positions match TRBD1. Per the germline V gene, CDR1 is LNHDA and CDR2 is SQIVND (reference sequence). This CDR3 spans 15 amino acids. The junction had 9 bases not matched to a gene; V was cut back by 4 bases and J by 10 bases. CDR3 DNA, as far as it was read: TGTGCCAGTAGTAGTCGGACAGGGATTGTATCACCC. It translates to CASSSRTGIVSP. The entire CDR3 is CASSSRTGIVSPLHF.

This clone appeared a few times. Read sequence stops 3 residues before the CDR3 end, and the germline J gene provides the missing end. This rearrangement joins TRBV13 to TRBJ1-6, with no clear D. The CDR3 contains 17 residues. Per the germline V gene, CDR1 is PRHDT and CDR2 is FYEKMQ (reference sequence). V lost 0 bases, J lost 4 bases, and 13 bases lay in between. This chain's CDR3 is CASSLGSPHEYNSPLHF. The sequenced part of the CDR3 DNA is TGTGCCAGCAGCTTAGGATCTCCACATGAATATAATTCACCC.

On this clone itself: Read coverage stops 3 residues before the CDR3 terminus; the germline J gene supplies the remainder. V usage is TRBV6-2 or TRBV6-3 and J usage is TRBJ2-7, with TRBD2 matching 12 bases. Unmatched junction bases numbered 9, after V lost 3 bases and J lost 6 bases. Looked up from germline, CDR1 is MNHEY and CDR2 is SVGEGT. The CDR3 runs 16 residues. The covered CDR3 bases are TGTGCCAGCAGTTATCAACTAGCGGGAGGCTTGGGCGAG. Translation gives CASSYQLAGGLGE. The full CDR3 is CASSYQLAGGLGEQYF.

In regard to this clone: The CDR3 end lies 3 residues beyond the end of the read and is filled in from the germline J gene. The V gene is TRBV5-1, the J gene TRBJ2-1; D is uncertain. CDR1 is SGHRS and CDR2 is YFSETQ in the germline V gene. V lost 5 bases, J lost 3 bases, and 9 bases lay in between. This CDR3 region has 13 residues. The CDR3 loop is CASSGTVYNEQFF. The part of the CDR3 DNA that was read is TGCGCCAGCAGTGGAACAGTCTACAATGAG.

To note about this clone: The sequence runs out 3 residues before the end of the CDR3; the remainder is reconstructed from the germline J gene. The chain uses TRBV5-1 and TRBJ2-7; TRBD1 aligns across 7 bases. Trimming at V came to 3 bases and at J to 0 bases, leaving 3 bases not matched to a gene. This CDR3 comprises 14 residues. CDR1 and CDR2 (germline): SGHRS, YFSETQ. The CDR3 DNA, read in part, is TGCGCCAGCAGCTCCCGGGACAGCTCCTACGAG. It specifies CASSSRDSSYE. From start to end, the CDR3 is CASSSRDSSYEQYF.

Comments on this clone: The read terminates 3 residues ahead of where the CDR3 ends, so the germline J gene completes it. The V and J genes are TRBV29-1 and TRBJ2-1; D uncertain. Trimming shortened V by 3 bases and J by 9 bases, and 15 bases separated the two germline ends. This CDR3 is built from 13 residues. From germline, CDR1 is SQVTM and CDR2 ANQGSEA. The sequenced CDR3 bases are TGCAGCGTTGAGCAATTCAATATCGGTGAG. Its protein product is CSVEQFNIGE. The entire CDR3 sequence reads CSVEQFNIGEQFF.